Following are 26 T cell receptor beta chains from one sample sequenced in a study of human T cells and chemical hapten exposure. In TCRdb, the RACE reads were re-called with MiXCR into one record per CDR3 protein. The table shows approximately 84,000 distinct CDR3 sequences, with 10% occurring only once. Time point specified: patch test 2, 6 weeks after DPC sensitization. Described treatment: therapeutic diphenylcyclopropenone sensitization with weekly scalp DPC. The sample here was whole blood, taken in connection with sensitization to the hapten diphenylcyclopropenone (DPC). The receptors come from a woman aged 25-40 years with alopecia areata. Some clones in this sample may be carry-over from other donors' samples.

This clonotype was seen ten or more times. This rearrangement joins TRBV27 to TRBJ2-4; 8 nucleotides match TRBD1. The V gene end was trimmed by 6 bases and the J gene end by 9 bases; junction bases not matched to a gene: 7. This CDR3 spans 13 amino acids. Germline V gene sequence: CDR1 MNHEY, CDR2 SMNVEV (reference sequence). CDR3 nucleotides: TGTGCCAGCAGAAGGACAGGGCAAGGCATTCAGTACTTC. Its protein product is CASRRTGQGIQYF.

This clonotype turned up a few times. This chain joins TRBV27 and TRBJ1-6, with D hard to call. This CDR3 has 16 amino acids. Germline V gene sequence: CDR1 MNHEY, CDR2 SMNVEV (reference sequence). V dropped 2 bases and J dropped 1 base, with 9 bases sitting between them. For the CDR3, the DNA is TGTGCCAGCAGTTTAGGGTGGCGGTCCTATAATTCACCCCTCCACTTT. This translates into CASSLGWRSYNSPLHF.

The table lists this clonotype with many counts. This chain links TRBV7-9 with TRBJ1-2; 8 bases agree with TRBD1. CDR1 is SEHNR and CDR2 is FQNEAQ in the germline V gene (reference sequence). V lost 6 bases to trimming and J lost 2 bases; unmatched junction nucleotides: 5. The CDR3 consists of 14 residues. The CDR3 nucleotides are TGTGCCAGCAGTGGTGGGACAGGCAACTATGGCTACACCTTC. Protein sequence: CASSGGTGNYGYTF.

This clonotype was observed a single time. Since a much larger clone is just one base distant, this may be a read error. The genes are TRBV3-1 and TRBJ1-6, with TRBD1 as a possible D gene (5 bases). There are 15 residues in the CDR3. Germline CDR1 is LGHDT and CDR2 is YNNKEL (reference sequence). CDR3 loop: CASSQASGGNSPLYF. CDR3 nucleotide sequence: TGTGCCAGCAGCCAAGCCTCGGGGGGTAATTCACCCCTCTACTTT.

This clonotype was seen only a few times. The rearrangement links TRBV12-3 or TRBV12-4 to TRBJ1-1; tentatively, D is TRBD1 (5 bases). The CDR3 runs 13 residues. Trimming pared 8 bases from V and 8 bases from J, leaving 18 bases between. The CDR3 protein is CASSLREASEAFF. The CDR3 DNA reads TGTGCCAGCTCCCTCAGGGAGGCCTCCGAAGCTTTCTTT.

The DNA for the CDR3 is TGTGCCAGCAGTCCCCAGGACGGGACTTATGAGCAGTTCTTC. This codes for CASSPQDGTYEQFF. The chain links TRBV28 to TRBJ2-1; a weak D match, TRBD2 (6 bases). Germline V lookup: CDR1 MDHEN, CDR2 SYDVKM. The CDR3 covers 14 residues. V was clipped by 5 bases and J by 8 bases, with 16 bases between them.

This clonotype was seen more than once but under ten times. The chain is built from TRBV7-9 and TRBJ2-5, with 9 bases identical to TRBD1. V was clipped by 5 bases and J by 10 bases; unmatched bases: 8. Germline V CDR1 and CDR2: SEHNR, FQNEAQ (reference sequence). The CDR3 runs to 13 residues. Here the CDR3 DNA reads TGTGCCAGCAGCATCGGGACAGGGCAGGACCAGTACTTC. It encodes CASSIGTGQDQYF.

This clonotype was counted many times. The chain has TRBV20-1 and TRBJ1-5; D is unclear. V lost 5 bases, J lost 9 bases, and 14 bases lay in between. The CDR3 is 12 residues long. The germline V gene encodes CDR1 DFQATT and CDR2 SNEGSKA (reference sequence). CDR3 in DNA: TGCAGTGCTCGCGGGCCCTCTGGGCCCCAGCATTTT. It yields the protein CSARGPSGPQHF.

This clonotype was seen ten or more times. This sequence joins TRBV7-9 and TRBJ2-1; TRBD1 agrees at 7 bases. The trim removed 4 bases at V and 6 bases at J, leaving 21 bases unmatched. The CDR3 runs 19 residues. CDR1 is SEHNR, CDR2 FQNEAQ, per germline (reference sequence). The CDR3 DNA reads TGTGCCAGCAGCTCCGGACAGGCGACTGGGTCCTCCCCTAGCAATGAGCAGTTCTTC. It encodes CASSSGQATGSSPSNEQFF.

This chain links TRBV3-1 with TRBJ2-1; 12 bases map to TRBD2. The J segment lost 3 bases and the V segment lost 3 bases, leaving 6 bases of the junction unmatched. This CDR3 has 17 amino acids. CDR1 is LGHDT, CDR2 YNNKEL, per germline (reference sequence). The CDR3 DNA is TGTGCCAGCAGCCACTGGACTAGCGGGGCCTACTACAATGAGCAGTTCTTC. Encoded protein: CASSHWTSGAYYNEQFF.

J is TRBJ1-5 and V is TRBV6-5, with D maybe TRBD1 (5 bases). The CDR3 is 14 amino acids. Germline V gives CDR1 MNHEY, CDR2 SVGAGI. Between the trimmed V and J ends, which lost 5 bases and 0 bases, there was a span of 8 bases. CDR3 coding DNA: TGTGCCAGCAGTGACAGTTCTAGCAATCAGCCCCAGCATTTT. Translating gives CASSDSSSNQPQHF.

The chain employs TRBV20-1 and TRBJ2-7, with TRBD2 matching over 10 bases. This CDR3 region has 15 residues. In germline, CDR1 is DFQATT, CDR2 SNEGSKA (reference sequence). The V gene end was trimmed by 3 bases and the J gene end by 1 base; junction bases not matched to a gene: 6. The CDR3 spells CSARPGTSASYEQYF. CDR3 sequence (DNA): TGCAGTGCTAGGCCGGGGACTAGCGCTTCCTACGAGCAGTACTTC.

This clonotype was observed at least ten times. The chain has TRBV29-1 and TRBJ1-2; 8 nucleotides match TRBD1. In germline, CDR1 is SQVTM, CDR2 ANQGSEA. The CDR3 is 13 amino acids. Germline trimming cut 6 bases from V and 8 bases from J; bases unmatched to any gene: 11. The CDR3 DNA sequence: TGCAGCGTATTAACCTGGACAGGGTACGGCTACACCTTC. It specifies CSVLTWTGYGYTF.

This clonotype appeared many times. As DNA, the CDR3 is TGCGCCAGCAGCCGGGAGGGGAGCGGGGTGACCGGGGAGCTGTTTTTT. Its protein product is CASSREGSGVTGELFF. The chain employs TRBV4-3 and TRBJ2-2, with 7 bases lining up with TRBD2. The CDR3 is 16 amino acids. V was clipped by 4 bases and J by 5 bases; unmatched bases: 10. Germline loops: CDR1 LGHNA, CDR2 YSLEER.

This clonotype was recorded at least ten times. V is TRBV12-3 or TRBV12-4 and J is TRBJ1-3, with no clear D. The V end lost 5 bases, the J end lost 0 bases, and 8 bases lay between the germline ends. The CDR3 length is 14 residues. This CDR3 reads CASSAGSSGNTIYF. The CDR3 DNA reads TGTGCCAGCAGTGCCGGGAGCTCTGGAAACACCATATATTTT.

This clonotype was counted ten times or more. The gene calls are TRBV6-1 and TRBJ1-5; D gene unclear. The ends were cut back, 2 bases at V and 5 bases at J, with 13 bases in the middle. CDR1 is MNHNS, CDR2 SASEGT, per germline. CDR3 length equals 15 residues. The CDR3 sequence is CASSEPHRLYQPQHF. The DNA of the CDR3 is TGTGCCAGCAGTGAACCCCATCGGCTTTATCAGCCCCAGCATTTT.

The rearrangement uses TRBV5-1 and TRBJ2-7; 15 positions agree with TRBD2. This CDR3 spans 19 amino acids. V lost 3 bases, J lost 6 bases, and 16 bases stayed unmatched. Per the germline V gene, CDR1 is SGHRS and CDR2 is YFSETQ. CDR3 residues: CASSYGLAGGPGPQVEQYF. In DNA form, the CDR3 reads TGCGCCAGCAGCTATGGACTAGCGGGAGGGCCGGGACCGCAGGTCGAGCAGTACTTC.

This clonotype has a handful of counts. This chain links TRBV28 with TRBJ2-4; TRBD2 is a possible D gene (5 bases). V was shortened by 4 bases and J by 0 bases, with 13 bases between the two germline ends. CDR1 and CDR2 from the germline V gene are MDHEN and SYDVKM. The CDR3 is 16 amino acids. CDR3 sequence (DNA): TGTGCCAGCAGTTCCCCGGGAAAGGTAGCCAAAAACATTCAGTACTTC. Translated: CASSSPGKVAKNIQYF.

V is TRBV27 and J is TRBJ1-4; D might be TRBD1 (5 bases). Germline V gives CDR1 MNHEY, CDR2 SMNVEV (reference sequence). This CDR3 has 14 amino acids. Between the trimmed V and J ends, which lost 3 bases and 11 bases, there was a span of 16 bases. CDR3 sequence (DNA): TGTGCCAGCAGTTTTCGACAGCCCCCTGGCAAACTGTTTTTT. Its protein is CASSFRQPPGKLFF.

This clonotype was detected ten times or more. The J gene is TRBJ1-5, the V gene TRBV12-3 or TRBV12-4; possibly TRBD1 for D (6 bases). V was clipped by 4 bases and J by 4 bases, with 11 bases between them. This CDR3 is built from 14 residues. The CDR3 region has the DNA TGTGCCAGCAGTTCGCAACAGGGAAATCAGCCCCAGCATTTT. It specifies CASSSQQGNQPQHF.

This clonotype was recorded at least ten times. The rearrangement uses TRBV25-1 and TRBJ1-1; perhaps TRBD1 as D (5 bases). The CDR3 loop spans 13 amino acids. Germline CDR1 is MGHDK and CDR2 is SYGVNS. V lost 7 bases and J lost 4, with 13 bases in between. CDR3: CASTVGPGTEAFF. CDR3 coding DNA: TGTGCCAGCACCGTGGGGCCTGGCACTGAAGCTTTCTTT.

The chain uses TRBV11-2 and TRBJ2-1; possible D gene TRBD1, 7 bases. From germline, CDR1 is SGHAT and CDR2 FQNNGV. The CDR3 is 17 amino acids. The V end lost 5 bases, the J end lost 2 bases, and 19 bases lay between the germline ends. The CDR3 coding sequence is TGTGCCAGCAGCCCGGAGGGGGCAGGGATCGCCTACAATGAGCAGTTCTTC. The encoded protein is CASSPEGAGIAYNEQFF.

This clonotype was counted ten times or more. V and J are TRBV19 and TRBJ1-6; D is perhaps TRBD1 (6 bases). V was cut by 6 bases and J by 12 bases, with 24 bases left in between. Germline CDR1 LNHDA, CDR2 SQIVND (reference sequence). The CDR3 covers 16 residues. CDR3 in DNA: TGTGCCAGTAGCCCTCCACCACAGGGAGTATTGGGACCCCTCCACTTT. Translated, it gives CASSPPPQGVLGPLHF.

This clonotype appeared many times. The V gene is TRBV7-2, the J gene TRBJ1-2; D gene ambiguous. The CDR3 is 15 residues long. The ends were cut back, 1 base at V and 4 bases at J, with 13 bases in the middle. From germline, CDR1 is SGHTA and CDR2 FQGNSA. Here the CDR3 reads CASSLVLSGSYGYTF. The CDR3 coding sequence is TGTGCCAGCAGCTTAGTTCTTAGCGGCAGCTATGGCTACACCTTC. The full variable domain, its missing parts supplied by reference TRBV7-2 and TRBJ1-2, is GAGVSQSPSNKVTEKGKDVELRCDPISGHTALYWYRQSLGQGLEFLIYFQGNSAPDKSGLPSDRFSAERTGGSVSTLTIQRTQQEDSAVYLCASSLVLSGSYGYTFGSGTRLTVV.

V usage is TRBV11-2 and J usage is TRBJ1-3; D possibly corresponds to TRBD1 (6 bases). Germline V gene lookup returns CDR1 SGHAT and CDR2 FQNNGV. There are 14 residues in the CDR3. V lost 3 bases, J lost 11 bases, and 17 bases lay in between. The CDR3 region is CASSFPGDTQAIYF. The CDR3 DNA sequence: TGTGCCAGCAGCTTCCCCGGGGACACTCAGGCCATATATTTT.

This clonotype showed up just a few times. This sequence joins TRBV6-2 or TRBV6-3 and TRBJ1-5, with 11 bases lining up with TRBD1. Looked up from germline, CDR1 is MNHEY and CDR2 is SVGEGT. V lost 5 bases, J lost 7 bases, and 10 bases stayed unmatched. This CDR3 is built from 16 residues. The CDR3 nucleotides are TGTGCCAGCAGTCGCGGACAGGGGGCGTTTGGACAGCCCCAGCATTTT. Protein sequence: CASSRGQGAFGQPQHF.